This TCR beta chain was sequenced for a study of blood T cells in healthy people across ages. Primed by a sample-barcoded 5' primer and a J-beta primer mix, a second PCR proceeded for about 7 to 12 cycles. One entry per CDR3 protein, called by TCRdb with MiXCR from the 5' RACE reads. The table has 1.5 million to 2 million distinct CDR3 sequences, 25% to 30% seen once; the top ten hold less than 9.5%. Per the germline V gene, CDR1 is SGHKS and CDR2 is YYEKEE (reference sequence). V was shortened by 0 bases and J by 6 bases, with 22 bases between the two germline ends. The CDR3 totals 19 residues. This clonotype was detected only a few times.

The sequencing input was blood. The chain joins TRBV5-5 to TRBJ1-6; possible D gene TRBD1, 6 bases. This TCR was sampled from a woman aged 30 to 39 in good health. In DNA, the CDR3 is TGTGCCAGCAGCTTGGAGCAGGGGACTGGAATATCCCTTAATTCACCCCTCCACTTT. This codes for CASSLEQGTGISLNSPLHF.